This T cell receptor beta chain was sequenced during a study of T cell changes during pregnancy in multiple sclerosis. The method was immunoSEQ multiplex PCR; TCRdb's version includes in-frame clones alone and lacks a portion of them. This table has roughly 120,000 clones, about 94% appearing once. From germline, CDR1 is SGHRS and CDR2 YFSETQ. V lost 3 bases and J 4 bases, leaving 10 bases between the germline ends. The CDR3 loop spans 13 amino acids. This clonotype originated in a female donor with multiple sclerosis, enrolled in a pregnancy study. The rearrangement links TRBV5-1 to TRBJ2-5, with a tentative D call TRBD2 (6 bases). This material consisted of peripheral blood, taken in the third trimester of pregnancy. Here the CDR3 reads CASSSWGVETQYF. In DNA, the CDR3 is TGCGCCAGCAGCTCTTGGGGGGTAGAGACCCAGTACTTC.